This TCR beta chain was captured by sequencing in a study of T cell repertoires in cytomegalovirus infection. TCRdb reprocessed the reads with MiXCR, giving one entry per CDR3 protein. In the table there are roughly 800,000 distinct CDR3 sequences, about 27% of which are singletons. Germline lookup yields CDR1 MGHRA and CDR2 YSYEKL. CDR3 length: 15 amino acids. Trimming shortened V by 0 bases and J by 7 bases, and 10 bases separated the two germline ends. A remark on this clonotype: The antigen remains undetermined.

The J gene is TRBJ1-6, the V gene TRBV4-1, with D unresolved. The TCR sequence derives from a human donor in good health (CMV status not recorded). Some clones in this sample may be carry-over from other donors' samples. Sequenced here: cultured CD8+ T cells from PBMCs, sampled from culture after CMV antigen stimulation. CDR3 amino acids: CASSQDLGPNSPLHF. CDR3 nucleotides: TGCGCCAGCAGCCAAGATCTCGGCCCAAATTCACCCCTCCACTTT.